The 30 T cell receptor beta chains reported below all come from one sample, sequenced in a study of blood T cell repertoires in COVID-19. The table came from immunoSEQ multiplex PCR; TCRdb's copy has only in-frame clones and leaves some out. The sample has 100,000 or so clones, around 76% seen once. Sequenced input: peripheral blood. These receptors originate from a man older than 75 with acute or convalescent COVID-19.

The DNA of the CDR3 is TGTGCCAGCAGTTCCCGCGGGGGGTATGGCTACACCTTC. This translates into CASSSRGGYGYTF. The V and J genes are TRBV12-3 or TRBV12-4 and TRBJ1-2; TRBD1 is a possible D gene (5 bases). Trimming pared 4 bases from V and 5 bases from J, leaving 11 bases between. The CDR3 is made up of 13 amino acids.

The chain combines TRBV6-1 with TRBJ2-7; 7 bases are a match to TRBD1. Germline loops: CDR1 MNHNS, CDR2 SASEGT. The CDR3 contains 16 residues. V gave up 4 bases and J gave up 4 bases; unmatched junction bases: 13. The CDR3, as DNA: TGTGCCAGCAGTGGATGGGCACCACAGGGGTCATACGAGCAGTACTTC. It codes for CASSGWAPQGSYEQYF.

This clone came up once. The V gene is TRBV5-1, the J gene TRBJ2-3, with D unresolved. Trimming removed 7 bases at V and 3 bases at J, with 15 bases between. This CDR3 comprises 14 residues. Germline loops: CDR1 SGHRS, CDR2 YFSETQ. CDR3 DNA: TGCGCCAGCGATCATGGCCGCGGAACAGATACGCAGTATTTT. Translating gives CASDHGRGTDTQYF.

CDR3 region: CASTAGANTEAFF. The DNA of the CDR3 is TGTGCCAGCACTGCGGGGGCGAACACTGAAGCTTTCTTT. The chain has TRBV2 and TRBJ1-1, with TRBD1 as a possible D gene (6 bases). Germline CDR1 SNHLY, CDR2 FYNNEI. CDR3 length: 13 amino acids. Trimming left V 7 bases short and J 1 base short, with 10 bases between.

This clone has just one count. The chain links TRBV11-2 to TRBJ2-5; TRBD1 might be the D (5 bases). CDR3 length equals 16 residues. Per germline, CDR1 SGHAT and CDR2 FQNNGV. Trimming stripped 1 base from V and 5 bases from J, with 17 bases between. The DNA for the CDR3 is TGTGCCAGCAGCTTAGTGAATAGCTTTGGGGCGGAGACCCAGTACTTC. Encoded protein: CASSLVNSFGAETQYF.

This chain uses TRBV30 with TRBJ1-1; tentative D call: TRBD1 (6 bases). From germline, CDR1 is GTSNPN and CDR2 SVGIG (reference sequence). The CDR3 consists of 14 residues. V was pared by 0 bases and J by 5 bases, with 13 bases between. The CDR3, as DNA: TGTGCCTGGAGTGTACTCGGGGGGCGGACTGAAGCTTTCTTT. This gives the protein CAWSVLGGRTEAFF.

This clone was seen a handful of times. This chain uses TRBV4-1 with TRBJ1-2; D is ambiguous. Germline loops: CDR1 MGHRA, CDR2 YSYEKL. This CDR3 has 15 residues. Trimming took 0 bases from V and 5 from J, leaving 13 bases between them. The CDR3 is CASSQEAGPGYGYTF. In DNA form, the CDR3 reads TGCGCCAGCAGCCAAGAAGCAGGCCCTGGGTATGGCTACACCTTC.

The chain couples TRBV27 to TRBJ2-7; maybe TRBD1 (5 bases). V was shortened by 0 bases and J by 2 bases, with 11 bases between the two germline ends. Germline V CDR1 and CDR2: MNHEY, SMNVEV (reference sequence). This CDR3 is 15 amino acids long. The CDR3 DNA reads TGTGCCAGCAGTTTATCGTCAGGGAACCCCTACGAGCAGTACTTC. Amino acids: CASSLSSGNPYEQYF.

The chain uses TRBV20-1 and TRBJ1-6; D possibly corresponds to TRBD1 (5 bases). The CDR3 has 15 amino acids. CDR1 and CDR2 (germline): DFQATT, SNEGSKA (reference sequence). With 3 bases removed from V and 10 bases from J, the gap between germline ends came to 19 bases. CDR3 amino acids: CSASGGTGVGSPLHF. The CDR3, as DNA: TGCAGTGCTAGTGGCGGGACGGGGGTCGGGTCACCCCTCCACTTT.

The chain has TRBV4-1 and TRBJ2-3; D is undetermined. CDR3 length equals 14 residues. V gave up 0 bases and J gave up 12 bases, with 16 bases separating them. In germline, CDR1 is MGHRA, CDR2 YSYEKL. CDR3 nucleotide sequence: TGCGCCAGCAGCCAAGATTGGGTACAGATACATCAGTATTTT. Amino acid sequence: CASSQDWVQIHQYF.

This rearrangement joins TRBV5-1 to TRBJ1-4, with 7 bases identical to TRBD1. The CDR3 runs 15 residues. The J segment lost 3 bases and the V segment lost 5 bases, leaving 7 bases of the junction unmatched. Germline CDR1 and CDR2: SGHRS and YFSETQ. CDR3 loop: CASRPQGVANEKLFF. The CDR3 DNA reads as TGCGCCAGCAGACCGCAGGGGGTAGCTAATGAAAAACTGTTTTTT.

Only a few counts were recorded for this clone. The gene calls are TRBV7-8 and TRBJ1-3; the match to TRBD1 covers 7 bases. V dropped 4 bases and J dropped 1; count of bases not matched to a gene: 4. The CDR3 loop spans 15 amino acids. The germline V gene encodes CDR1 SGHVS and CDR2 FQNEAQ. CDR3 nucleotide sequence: TGTGCCAGCAGCTACAGGGGCGGTTCTGGAAACACCATATATTTT. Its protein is CASSYRGGSGNTIYF.

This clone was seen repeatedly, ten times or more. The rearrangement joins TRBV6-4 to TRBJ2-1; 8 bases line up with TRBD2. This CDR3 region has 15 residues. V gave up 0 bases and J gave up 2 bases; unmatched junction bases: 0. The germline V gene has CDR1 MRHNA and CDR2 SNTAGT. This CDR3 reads CASSDSAGAYNEQFF. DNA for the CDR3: TGTGCCAGCAGTGACTCAGCGGGAGCCTACAATGAGCAGTTCTTC.

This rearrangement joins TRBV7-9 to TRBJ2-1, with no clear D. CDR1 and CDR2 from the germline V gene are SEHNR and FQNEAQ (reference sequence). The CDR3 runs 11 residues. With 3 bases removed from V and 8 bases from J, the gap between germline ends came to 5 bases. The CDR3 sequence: CASSLSDEQFF. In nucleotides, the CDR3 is TGTGCCAGCAGCTTGTCCGATGAGCAGTTCTTC.

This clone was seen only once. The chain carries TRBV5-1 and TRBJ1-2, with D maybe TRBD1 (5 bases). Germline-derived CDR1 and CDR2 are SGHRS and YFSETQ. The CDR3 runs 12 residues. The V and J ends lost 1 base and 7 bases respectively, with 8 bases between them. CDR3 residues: CASSLTGGGYTF. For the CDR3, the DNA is TGCGCCAGCAGCTTGACGGGGGGTGGCTACACCTTC.

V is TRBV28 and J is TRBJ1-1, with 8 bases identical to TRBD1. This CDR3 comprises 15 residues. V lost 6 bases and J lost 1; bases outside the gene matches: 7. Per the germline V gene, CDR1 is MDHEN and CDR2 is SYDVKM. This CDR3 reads CASRDRTGTNTEAFF. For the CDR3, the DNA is TGTGCCAGCAGGGATCGGACAGGGACGAACACTGAAGCTTTCTTT.

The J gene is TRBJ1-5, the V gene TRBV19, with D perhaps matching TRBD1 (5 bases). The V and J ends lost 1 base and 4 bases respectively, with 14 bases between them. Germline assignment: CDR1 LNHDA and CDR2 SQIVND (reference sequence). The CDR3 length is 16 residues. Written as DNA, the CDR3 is TGTGCCAGTAGTATAGGTGGGGCCGTAGGGAATCAGCCCCAGCATTTT. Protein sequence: CASSIGGAVGNQPQHF.

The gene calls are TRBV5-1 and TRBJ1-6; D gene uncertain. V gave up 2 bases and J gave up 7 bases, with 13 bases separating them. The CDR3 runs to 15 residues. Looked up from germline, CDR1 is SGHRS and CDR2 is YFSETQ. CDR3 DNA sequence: TGCGCCAGCAGCTTTGGAACGGGAGACAATTCACCCCTCCACTTT. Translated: CASSFGTGDNSPLHF.

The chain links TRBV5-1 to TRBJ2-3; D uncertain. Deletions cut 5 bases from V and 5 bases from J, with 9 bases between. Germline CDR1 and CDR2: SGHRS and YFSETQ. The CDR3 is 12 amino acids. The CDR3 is CASSFIRDTQYF. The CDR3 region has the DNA TGCGCCAGCAGTTTTATTAGAGATACGCAGTATTTT. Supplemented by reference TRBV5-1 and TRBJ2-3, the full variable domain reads KAGVTQTPRYLIKTRGQQVTLSCSPISGHRSVSWYQQTPGQGLQFLFEYFSETQRNKGNFPGRFSGRQFSNSRSEMNVSTLELGDSALYLCASSFIRDTQYFGPGTRLTVL.

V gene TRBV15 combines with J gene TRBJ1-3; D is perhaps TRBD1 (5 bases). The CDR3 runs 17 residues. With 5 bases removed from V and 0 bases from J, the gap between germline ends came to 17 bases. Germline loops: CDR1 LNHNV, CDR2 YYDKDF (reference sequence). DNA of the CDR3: TGTGCCACCAGCGTCCTAGCGGGGGGGAACTCTGGAAACACCATATATTTT. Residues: CATSVLAGGNSGNTIYF.

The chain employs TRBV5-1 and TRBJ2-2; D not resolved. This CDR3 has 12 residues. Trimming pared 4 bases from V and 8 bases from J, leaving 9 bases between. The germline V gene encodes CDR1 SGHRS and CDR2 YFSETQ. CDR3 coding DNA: TGCGCCAGCAGCCAGGCGTTTGGGGAGCTGTTTTTT. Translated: CASSQAFGELFF. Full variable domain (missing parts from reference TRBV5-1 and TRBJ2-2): KAGVTQTPRYLIKTRGQQVTLSCSPISGHRSVSWYQQTPGQGLQFLFEYFSETQRNKGNFPGRFSGRQFSNSRSEMNVSTLELGDSALYLCASSQAFGELFFGEGSRLTVL.

This CDR3 is CASHFAGGLSDEQYF. For the CDR3, the DNA is TGTGCCAGCCACTTCGCAGGGGGCCTTTCGGACGAGCAGTACTTC. This chain joins TRBV28 and TRBJ2-7, with 8 bases aligning to TRBD1. V was clipped by 8 bases and J by 5 bases; unmatched bases: 14. The CDR3 is 15 residues long. CDR1 is MDHEN, CDR2 SYDVKM, per germline.

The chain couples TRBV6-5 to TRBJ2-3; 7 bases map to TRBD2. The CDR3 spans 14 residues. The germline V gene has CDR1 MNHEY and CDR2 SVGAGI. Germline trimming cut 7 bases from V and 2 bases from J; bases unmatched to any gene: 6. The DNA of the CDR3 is TGTGCCAGCATAGCTAGCGGCTACACAGATACGCAGTATTTT. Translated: CASIASGYTDTQYF.

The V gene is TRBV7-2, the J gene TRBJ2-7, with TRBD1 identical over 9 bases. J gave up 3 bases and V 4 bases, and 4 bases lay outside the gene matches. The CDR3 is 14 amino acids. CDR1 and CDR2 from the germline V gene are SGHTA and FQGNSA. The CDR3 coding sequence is TGTGCCAGCAGCTCCGGGACAGGGTTCTACGAGCAGTACTTC. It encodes CASSSGTGFYEQYF.

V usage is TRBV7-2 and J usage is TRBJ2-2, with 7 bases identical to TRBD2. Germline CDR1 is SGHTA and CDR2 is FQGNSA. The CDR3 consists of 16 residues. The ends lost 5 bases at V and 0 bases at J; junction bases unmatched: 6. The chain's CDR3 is CASSNFAGANTGELFF. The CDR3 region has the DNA TGTGCCAGCAGCAATTTCGCGGGAGCGAACACCGGGGAGCTGTTTTTT.

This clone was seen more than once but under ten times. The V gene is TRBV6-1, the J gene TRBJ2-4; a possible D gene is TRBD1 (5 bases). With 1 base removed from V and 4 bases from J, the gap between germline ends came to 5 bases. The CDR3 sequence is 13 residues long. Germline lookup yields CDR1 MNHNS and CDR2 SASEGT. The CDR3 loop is CASSEGQKNIQYF. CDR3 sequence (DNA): TGTGCCAGCAGTGAAGGACAGAAAAACATTCAGTACTTC.

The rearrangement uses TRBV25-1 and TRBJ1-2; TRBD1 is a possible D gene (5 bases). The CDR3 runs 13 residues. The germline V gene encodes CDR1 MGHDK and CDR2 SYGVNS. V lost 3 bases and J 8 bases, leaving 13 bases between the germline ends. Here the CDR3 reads CASSDSGGEGYTF. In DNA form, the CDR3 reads TGTGCCAGCAGTGACAGCGGGGGGGAAGGCTACACCTTC.

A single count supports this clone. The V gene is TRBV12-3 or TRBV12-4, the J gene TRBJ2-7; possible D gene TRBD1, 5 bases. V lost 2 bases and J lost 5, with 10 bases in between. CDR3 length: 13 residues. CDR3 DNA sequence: TGTGCCAGCAGTTTACTCAGGGCCCACGAGCAGTACTTC. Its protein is CASSLLRAHEQYF.

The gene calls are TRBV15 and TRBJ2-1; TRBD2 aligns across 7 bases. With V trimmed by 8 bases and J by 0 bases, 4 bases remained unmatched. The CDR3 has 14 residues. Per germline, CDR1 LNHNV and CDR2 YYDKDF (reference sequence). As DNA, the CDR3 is TGTGCCACCGGGGGGGGGAGCTCCTACAATGAGCAGTTCTTC. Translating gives CATGGGSSYNEQFF.

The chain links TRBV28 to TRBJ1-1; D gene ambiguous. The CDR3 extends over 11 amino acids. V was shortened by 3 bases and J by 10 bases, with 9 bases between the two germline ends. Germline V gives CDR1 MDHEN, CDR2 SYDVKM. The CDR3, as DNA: TGTGCCAGCAGTTTTGCCGGCGGAGCTTTCTTT. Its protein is CASSFAGGAFF.